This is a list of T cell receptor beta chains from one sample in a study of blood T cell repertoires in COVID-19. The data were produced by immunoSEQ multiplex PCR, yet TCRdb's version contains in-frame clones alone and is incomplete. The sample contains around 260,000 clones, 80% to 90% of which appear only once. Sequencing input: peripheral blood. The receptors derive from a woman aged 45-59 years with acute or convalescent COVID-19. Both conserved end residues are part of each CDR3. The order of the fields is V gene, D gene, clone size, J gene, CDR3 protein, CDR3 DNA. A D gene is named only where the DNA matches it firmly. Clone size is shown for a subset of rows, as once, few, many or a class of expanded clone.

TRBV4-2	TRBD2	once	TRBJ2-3	CASSQGASGDTDTQYF	TGTGCCAGCAGCCAAGGGGCTAGCGGGGACACAGATACGCAGTATTTT
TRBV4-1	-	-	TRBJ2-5	CASSQGGIVETQYF	TGCGCCAGCAGCCAGGGGGGAATAGTCGAGACCCAGTACTTC
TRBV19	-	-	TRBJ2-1	CASSRHSQAPYNEQFF	TGTGCCAGTAGTCGCCATAGCCAAGCCCCCTACAATGAGCAGTTCTTC
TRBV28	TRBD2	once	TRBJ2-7	CASSLFRWGGTSGRTTYEQYF	TGTGCCAGCAGTTTATTTAGGTGGGGAGGGACTAGCGGGAGGACGACCTACGAGCAGTACTTC
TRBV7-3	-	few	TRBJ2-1	CASSPDRGYNEQFF	TGTGCCAGCAGCCCAGATCGGGGTTACAATGAGCAGTTCTTC
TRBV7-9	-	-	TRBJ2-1	CASSSWVWSFTASNEQFF	TGTGCCAGCAGCTCTTGGGTATGGAGTTTTACTGCGTCCAATGAGCAGTTCTTC
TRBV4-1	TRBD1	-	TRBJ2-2	CASSLLDRGVGELFF	TGCGCCAGCAGCCTCCTTGACAGGGGGGTCGGGGAGCTGTTTTTT
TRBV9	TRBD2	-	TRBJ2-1	CASSATSGSYNEQFF	TGTGCCAGCAGCGCGACTAGCGGGTCCTACAATGAGCAGTTCTTC
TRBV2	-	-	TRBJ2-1	CASSEERGRKVFF	TGTGCCAGCAGTGAAGAACGAGGGAGGAAGGTGTTCTTC
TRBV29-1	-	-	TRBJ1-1	CSVLGPDRKAFF	TGCAGCGTCTTGGGACCCGACAGGAAAGCTTTCTTT
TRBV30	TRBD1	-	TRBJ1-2	CAWSGTGTYGYTF	TGTGCCTGGAGTGGGACAGGGACCTATGGCTACACCTTC
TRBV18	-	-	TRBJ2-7	CASSPPTGDTYEQYF	TGTGCCAGCTCACCACCGACAGGCGATACCTACGAGCAGTACTTC
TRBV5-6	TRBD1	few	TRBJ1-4	CASSPGTATNEKLFF	TGTGCCAGCAGCCCTGGGACAGCAACTAATGAAAAACTGTTTTTT
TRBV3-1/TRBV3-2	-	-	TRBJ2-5	CASSQDLESQETQYF	TGTGCCAGCAGCCAAGATTTAGAAAGCCAAGAGACCCAGTACTTC
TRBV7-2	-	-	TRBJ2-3	CASSLDGVITDTQYF	TGTGCCAGCAGCTTAGACGGGGTAATCACAGATACGCAGTATTTT
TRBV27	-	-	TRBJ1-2	CASSKNRRVPLYGYTF	TGTGCCAGCAGTAAAAACCGCCGAGTTCCGCTCTATGGCTACACCTTC
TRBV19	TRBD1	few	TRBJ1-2	CASSIGQGASYGYTF	TGTGCCAGTAGTATAGGACAGGGGGCATCCTATGGCTACACCTTC
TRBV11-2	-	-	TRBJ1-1	CASSLEAMNTEAFF	TGTGCCAGCAGCTTAGAGGCAATGAACACTGAAGCTTTCTTT
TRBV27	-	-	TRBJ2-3	CASSLSWSLTDTQYF	TGTGCCAGCAGTTTATCTTGGAGCCTCACAGATACGCAGTATTTT
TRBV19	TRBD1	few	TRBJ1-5	CASKEAGGGSNQPQHF	TGTGCCAGTAAGGAGGCAGGGGGCGGGAGCAATCAGCCCCAGCATTTT
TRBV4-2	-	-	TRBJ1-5	CASSQDRAGNQPQHF	TGTGCCAGCAGCCAAGACAGGGCCGGCAATCAGCCCCAGCATTTT
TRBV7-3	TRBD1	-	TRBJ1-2	CASSLIPGGAYGYTF	TGTGCCAGCAGCTTAATCCCAGGGGGCGCCTATGGCTACACCTTC
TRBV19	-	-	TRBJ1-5	CASRTTGTSNQPQHF	TGTGCCAGTAGAACCACAGGGACGAGCAATCAGCCCCAGCATTTT
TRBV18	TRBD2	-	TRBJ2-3	CASSPGLAGSTDTQYF	TGTGCCAGCTCACCAGGGTTAGCGGGAAGCACAGATACGCAGTATTTT
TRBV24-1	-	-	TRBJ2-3	CATSDSRAESTDTQYF	TGTGCCACCAGTGATAGTAGAGCGGAGTCCACAGATACGCAGTATTTT
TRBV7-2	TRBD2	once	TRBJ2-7	CASSPSLTSGTYEQYF	TGTGCCAGCAGCCCCTCGTTGACTAGCGGGACTTACGAGCAGTACTTC